This T cell receptor beta chain came from a study of CD8 T cells in Susac syndrome. The CDR3 runs to 15 residues. CDR1 and CDR2 (germline): MNHEY, SMNVEV (reference sequence). V dropped 3 bases and J dropped 5 bases, with 16 bases sitting between them. Random hexamers were used to reverse transcribe 0.5 to 1 ug of RNA. Amplification of TCR beta CDR3 used immunoSEQ multiplex PCR across 54 Vbeta and 13 Jbeta. TCRdb itself ran the immunoSEQ multiplex PCR reads through MiXCR, one entry per CDR3 protein. This sample carries 350,000 to 550,000 distinct CDR3 sequences, 75% to 90% of them seen once, and the ten largest clones take about 0.12%.

The V call is TRBV27, the J call TRBJ2-5; tentatively, D is TRBD1 (6 bases). This TCR came from a human donor with multiple sclerosis. Sequenced input: CD8+ T cells from PBMCs. CDR3 sequence (DNA): TGTGCCAGCAGTTTGGTGGGGGCCGCCGTCGAGACCCAGTACTTC. It codes for CASSLVGAAVETQYF.